The clone carrying this T cell receptor beta chain has a handful of counts. Since a much larger clone is just one base distant, this may be a read error. CDR1 is MDHEN, CDR2 SYDVKM, per germline. The CDR3 spans 16 residues. Trimming cost V 4 bases and J 0 bases, with 15 bases left between them. The sample is drawn from a study of T cells in Graves' hyperthyroidism and ophthalmopathy. In the study overall: Peripheral blood was acquired at first diagnosis, ahead of any therapy whatsoever.

RNA transcripts yielded amplified TCR beta CDR3 regions. RT-PCR in the first round (using the HTBI primer set) targeted the TCR CDR3. From the multiplex PCR reads, TCRdb called clonotypes with MiXCR, one entry per CDR3 protein. The data contain some 490,000 distinct CDR3 sequences, about 16% of them singletons. PBMCs were collected from a 10 ml volume of fresh peripheral blood. The chain couples TRBV28 to TRBJ1-2; D is unclear. The TCR originated in a woman in her 30s with Graves' ophthalmopathy. The sequencing input was blood. Here the CDR3 DNA reads TGTGCCAGCAGTTCGCAGATCCATATAGCTAACTATGGCTACACCTTC. Its protein is CASSSQIHIANYGYTF.